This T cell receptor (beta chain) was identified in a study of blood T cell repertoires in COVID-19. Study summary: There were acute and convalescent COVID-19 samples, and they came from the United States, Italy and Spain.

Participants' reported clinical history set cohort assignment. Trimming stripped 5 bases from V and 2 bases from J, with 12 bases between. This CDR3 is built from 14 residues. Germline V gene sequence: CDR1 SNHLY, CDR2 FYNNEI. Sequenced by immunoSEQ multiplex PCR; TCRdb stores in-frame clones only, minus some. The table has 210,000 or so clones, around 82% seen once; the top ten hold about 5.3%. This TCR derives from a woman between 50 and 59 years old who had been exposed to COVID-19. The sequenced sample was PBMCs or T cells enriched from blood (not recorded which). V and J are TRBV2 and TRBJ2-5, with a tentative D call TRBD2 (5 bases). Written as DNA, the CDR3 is TGTGCCAGCAGTTTTGGAGGACTTCAAGAGACCCAGTACTTC. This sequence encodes CASSFGGLQETQYF. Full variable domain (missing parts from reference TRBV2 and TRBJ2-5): EPEVTQTPSHQVTQMGQEVILRCVPISNHLYFYWYRQILGQKVEFLVSFYNNEISEKSEIFDDQFSVERPDGSNFTLKIRSTKLEDSAMYFCASSFGGLQETQYFGPGTRLLVL.